This TCR beta chain is from a study of CD8 T cells in ankylosing spondylitis. The CDR3 length is 15 residues, termini included. Germline CDR1 reads MNHEY; CDR2 reads SMNVEV (reference sequence). Points on this clonotype: No DNA is shown, since the ends of the CDR3 on it are uncertain; the CDR3 is the one TCRdb lists.

TCRdb reprocessed the 5' RACE reads via MiXCR and lists one record per CDR3 protein. The data show under 200,000 distinct CDR3 sequences, with 9.8% seen just once and approximately 16% held by the top ten. Sequenced sample: blood, either unsorted or a sorted T cell fraction (not recorded which). The receptor was isolated from a female donor with ankylosing spondylitis or in good health (not recorded which). V usage is TRBV27 and J usage is TRBJ2-2. The CDR3 sequence is CASSTLQLRAGELFF.